The 9 T cell receptor beta chains given below trace back to one sample, sequenced in a study of post-analysis software for immune sequencing data. Study-level points and caveats: Comparison of patients with controls showed five TRBV segments more frequent in patients, TRBV5-6, TRBV5-1 and TRBV20-1 among them.

These receptors have no identified antigens. Libraries were made from TCR beta cDNA, and they carried unique molecular identifiers. From the PCR reads, TCRdb called clonotypes with MiXCR, one entry per CDR3 protein. Here the sample spans approximately 250,000 distinct CDR3 sequences, 36% being singletons. Sequencing was carried out using blood. These TCRs come from a girl aged 5-17 years with multiple sclerosis.

The chain links TRBV20-1 to TRBJ2-7; D not certain. Germline V gives CDR1 DFQATT, CDR2 SNEGSKA (reference sequence). V lost 0 bases, J lost 0 bases, and 6 bases lay in between. This CDR3 spans 13 amino acids. CDR3 DNA: TGCAGTGCTAGAGAGGCCAGCTCCTACGAGCAGTACTTC. It encodes CSAREASSYEQYF.

Only a few counts were recorded for this clonotype. The chain links TRBV9 to TRBJ1-5; TRBD1 agrees at 9 bases. V shed 4 bases, J shed 1 base, and the junction held 6 bases outside the gene matches. Germline CDR1 and CDR2: SGDLS and YYNGEE. The length of the CDR3 is 16 residues. The CDR3 reads CASSPGDRVSNQPQHF. The CDR3 DNA reads as TGTGCCAGCAGCCCAGGGGACAGGGTGAGCAATCAGCCCCAGCATTTT.

The chain carries TRBV15 and TRBJ2-1; 7 nucleotides match TRBD2. The CDR3 contains 14 residues. The trim removed 5 bases at V and 6 bases at J, leaving 7 bases unmatched. Germline CDR1 is LNHNV and CDR2 is YYDKDF (reference sequence). The CDR3 loop reads CATSSRSGGNEQFF. CDR3 nucleotides: TGTGCCACCAGCTCCCGGTCGGGGGGCAATGAGCAGTTCTTC.

About this clonotype itself: A much more abundant neighbour one base away suggests this may be a read error. The chain has TRBV27 and TRBJ1-4, with a weak D call TRBD1 (6 bases). This CDR3 region has 15 residues. CDR1 is MNHEY, CDR2 SMNVEV, per germline (reference sequence). For the CDR3, the DNA is TGTGCCAACAGTTTCGGCAGGGGCAGTAATGAAAAACTGTTTTTT. Its protein is CANSFGRGSNEKLFF.

This clonotype has at least ten counts. J is TRBJ2-1 and V is TRBV20-1; 12 bases fit TRBD2. Looked up from germline, CDR1 is DFQATT and CDR2 is SNEGSKA (reference sequence). The trim removed 6 bases at V and 2 bases at J, leaving 14 bases unmatched. The CDR3 consists of 18 residues. The CDR3 sequence is CSAKKTSGRIEAYNEQFF. CDR3 sequence (DNA): TGCAGTGCCAAGAAGACTAGCGGGAGAATAGAGGCCTACAATGAGCAGTTCTTC.

This clonotype was counted at least ten times. The chain combines TRBV7-2 with TRBJ1-1; D unresolved. Per the germline V gene, CDR1 is SGHTA and CDR2 is FQGNSA. With 3 bases removed from V and 1 base from J, the gap between germline ends came to 12 bases. The CDR3 consists of 15 residues. The CDR3 DNA reads as TGTGCCAGCAGCTTCCTCGGTGTTCGGAACACTGAAGCTTTCTTT. This translates into CASSFLGVRNTEAFF.

This clonotype appeared many times. V gene TRBV7-2 combines with J gene TRBJ2-7; D uncertain. V lost 5 bases, J lost 1 base, and 9 bases lay in between. The CDR3 extends over 13 amino acids. Germline CDR1 is SGHTA and CDR2 is FQGNSA. The CDR3 DNA reads TGTGCCAGCAGCCAGTCGAAGTCCTACGAGCAGTACTTC. This codes for CASSQSKSYEQYF.

This clonotype has more than one count but fewer than ten. The genes are TRBV27 and TRBJ2-2; tentatively, D is TRBD1 or TRBD2 (6 bases each). Germline V gene data show CDR1 as MNHEY and CDR2 as SMNVEV (reference sequence). The CDR3 extends over 15 amino acids. V lost 9 bases, J lost 4 bases, and 18 bases lay in between. DNA of the CDR3: TGTGCCAGAACCGAACCGGGGGCCCCCACCGGGGAGCTGTTTTTT. As protein: CARTEPGAPTGELFF.

This clonotype was counted a few times. This chain links TRBV29-1 with TRBJ1-2, with TRBD1 as a possible D gene (5 bases). Germline CDR1 is SQVTM and CDR2 is ANQGSEA. Trimming took off 4 bases at V and 0 bases at J, with 9 bases between the two ends. CDR3 length: 13 amino acids. The CDR3 sequence is CSVAGRANYGYTF. DNA for the CDR3: TGCAGCGTTGCGGGCAGGGCTAACTATGGCTACACCTTC.